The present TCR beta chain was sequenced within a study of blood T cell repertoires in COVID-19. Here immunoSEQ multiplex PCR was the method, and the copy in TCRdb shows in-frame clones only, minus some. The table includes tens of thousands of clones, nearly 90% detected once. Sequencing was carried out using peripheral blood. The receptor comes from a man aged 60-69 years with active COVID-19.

CDR3 DNA: TGTGCCAGTAGCGTCAGGGGGCGGGCTGCAACTAATGAAAAACTGTTTTTT. Encoded protein: CASSVRGRAATNEKLFF. The rearrangement uses TRBV19 and TRBJ1-4, with 8 bases lining up with TRBD1. This CDR3 is 17 amino acids long. Trimming removed 6 bases from V and 0 bases from J; junction bases left unmatched: 9. The germline gives CDR1 LNHDA, CDR2 SQIVND (reference sequence).